These 7 T cell receptor beta chains originate from one sample sequenced in a study of OX40 agonist ivuxolimab in advanced cancers. Assay: immunoSEQ multiplex PCR; the TCRdb copy retains only in-frame clones and omits some. The sample lists 55,000 to 75,000 clones, around 84% occurring once. The source was CD4+ or CD8+ T cells sorted from blood, collected in a trial of the OX40 agonist ivuxolimab. The receptors stem from an adult with an advanced solid tumor such as melanoma, head and neck, liver or kidney cancer.

This clone was counted a few times. The genes are TRBV7-8 and TRBJ1-2; possibly TRBD1 for D (6 bases). CDR3 length: 14 residues. Trimming left V 1 base short and J 4 bases short, with 10 bases between. Germline V CDR1 and CDR2: SGHVS, FQNEAQ. The DNA for the CDR3 is TGTGCCAGCAGCTTAGAGGGACACTCCTATGGCTACACCTTC. This encodes CASSLEGHSYGYTF.

The chain couples TRBV27 to TRBJ1-1; 7 nucleotides line up with TRBD1. The CDR3 runs to 13 residues. V trimming: 8 bases; J trimming: 1 base; junction bases outside the gene matches: 4. The germline gives CDR1 MNHEY, CDR2 SMNVEV (reference sequence). CDR3 nucleotides: TGTGCCAGCGGGGGACAGCAGAACACTGAAGCTTTCTTT. Protein product: CASGGQQNTEAFF.

V usage is TRBV21-1 and J usage is TRBJ1-3; TRBD1 reflects the table's D call only, with no check against the DNA. TRBV21-1 is labeled a pseudogene. The CDR3 has 13 amino acids. The CDR3 spells CASTTGSGNTIYF. For the CDR3, the DNA is TGTGCCAGCACCACAGGCTCTGGAAACACCATATATTTT.

The chain combines TRBV19 with TRBJ1-6; 9 bases match TRBD1. The CDR3 contains 16 residues. V lost 5 bases, J lost 5 bases, and 7 bases stayed unmatched. Germline CDR1 reads LNHDA; CDR2 reads SQIVND (reference sequence). CDR3 DNA: TGTGCCAGTAGTCGATTCCGGGACAGGGATAATTCACCCCTCCACTTT. Protein: CASSRFRDRDNSPLHF.

This clone appeared many times. This chain uses TRBV4-2 with TRBJ1-2, with TRBD1 identical over 10 bases. The CDR3 runs 16 residues. Germline V gene lookup returns CDR1 LGHNA and CDR2 YNFKEQ. V lost 0 bases and J lost 6; bases outside the gene matches: 7. The CDR3: CASSQEKDRGKDGYTF. CDR3 DNA sequence: TGTGCCAGCAGCCAAGAAAAGGACAGGGGGAAGGATGGCTACACCTTC.

This chain connects TRBV7-9 to TRBJ2-3, with no clear D. The V end lost 4 bases, the J end lost 1 base, and 12 bases lay between the germline ends. The V gene's germline CDR1 is SEHNR and CDR2 FQNEAQ (reference sequence). This CDR3 is 15 amino acids long. The CDR3 coding sequence is TGTGCCAGCAGCTCCCTGGGCTCTCGCACAGATACGCAGTATTTT. As protein: CASSSLGSRTDTQYF.

The rearrangement joins TRBV6-5 to TRBJ1-2; the D gene is possibly TRBD1 (5 bases). Trimming shortened V by 2 bases and J by 5 bases, and 9 bases separated the two germline ends. The CDR3 runs 13 residues. CDR1 and CDR2 from the germline V gene are MNHEY and SVGAGI. The CDR3 here is CASSYGAEYGYTF. In DNA, the CDR3 is TGTGCCAGCAGTTACGGGGCAGAGTATGGCTACACCTTC.